The 21 T cell receptor beta chains in this list originate from one sample, sequenced in a study of blood T cells in healthy people across ages. Sample-barcoded 5' priming and a J-beta primer mix drove a second PCR of roughly 6 to 12 cycles. TCRdb reprocessed the 5' RACE reads with MiXCR, giving one entry per CDR3 protein. In the table there are some 860,000 distinct CDR3 sequences, roughly three fifths of which are singletons. Sequencing used blood. The receptors derive from a man aged 35 to 55 in good health.

The chain links TRBV7-2 to TRBJ2-1; D may be TRBD2 (5 bases). Trimming pared 5 bases from V and 6 bases from J, leaving 17 bases between. The germline gives CDR1 SGHTA, CDR2 FQGNSA. CDR3 size: 15 residues. The CDR3 region is CASSPQSGVINEQFF. The CDR3 nucleotides are TGTGCCAGCAGCCCCCAAAGCGGAGTTATCAATGAGCAGTTCTTC.

The gene calls are TRBV5-5 and TRBJ2-5; 7 positions match TRBD1. The end of the DNA is better explained by TRBJ2-7, so the J call may be wrong. CDR1 SGHKS and CDR2 YYEKEE come from the germline V gene (reference sequence). The CDR3 sequence is 14 residues long. The CDR3 DNA follows: TGTGCCAGCAGCTTAGGACAGGTCAGATACGAGCAGTACTTC. Protein: CASSLGQVRYEQYF.

The chain has TRBV24-1 and TRBJ1-1; TRBD1 aligns across 12 bases. From germline, CDR1 is KGHDR and CDR2 SFDVKD. Germline trimming cut 8 bases from V and 6 bases from J; bases unmatched to any gene: 3. This CDR3 is 13 amino acids long. The CDR3 region is CATMGQGAPEAFF. The CDR3 region has the DNA TGTGCCACCATGGGACAGGGGGCCCCTGAAGCTTTCTTT.

Worth noting for this clonotype: Compared with germline, one end of the junction differs, possibly owing to a read error. The chain employs TRBV10-3 and TRBJ1-4, with D uncertain. Germline CDR1 reads ENHRY; CDR2 reads SYGVKD. The CDR3 length is 13 residues. The CDR3 protein is CASSDLRGEKLFF. CDR3 coding DNA: TGTGCCAGCAGTGACTTGCGAGGTGAAAAACTGTTTTTT.

This clonotype was seen only a few times. The rearrangement joins TRBV20-1 to TRBJ2-1; D possibly corresponds to TRBD1 (5 bases). Germline V lookup: CDR1 DFQATT, CDR2 SNEGSKA (reference sequence). Trimming shortened V by 3 bases and J by 2 bases, and 8 bases separated the two germline ends. The CDR3 is made up of 13 amino acids. DNA for the CDR3: TGCAGTGCTAGTGTCAGGGCCTACAATGAGCAGTTCTTC. Translated: CSASVRAYNEQFF.

This sequence joins TRBV5-5 and TRBJ2-7; TRBD2 might be the D (5 bases). This CDR3 contains 15 residues. The germline gives CDR1 SGHKS, CDR2 YYEKEE (reference sequence). The V and J ends lost 0 bases and 6 bases respectively, with 16 bases between them. The DNA of the CDR3 is TGTGCCAGCAGCTTGGGGTATACGGGAACGGGCGAGCAGTACTTC. Protein sequence: CASSLGYTGTGEQYF.

Comment on this clonotype: Sequence at one end of the junction differs from germline and may be a read error. V is TRBV3-1 and J is TRBJ1-2; D is unresolved. The CDR3 length is 18 residues. Per the germline V gene, CDR1 is LGHDT and CDR2 is YNNKEL (reference sequence). The CDR3 nucleotides read TGTGCCAGCAGCCAAGATCTCCGGGCAGTCAGTAGTAGCTATGGTTACACCTTC. Amino acids: CASSQDLRAVSSSYGYTF. The full variable domain, rest sourced from reference TRBV3-1 and TRBJ1-2, is DTAVSQTPKYLVTQMGNDKSIKCEQNLGHDTMYWYKQDSKKFLKIMFSYNNKELIINETVPNRFSPKSPDKAHLNLHINSLELGDSAVYFCASSQDLRAVSSSYGYTFGSGTRLTVV.

CDR3 loop: CSAGRGLSNTGELFF. The DNA of the CDR3 is TGCAGCGCGGGTCGAGGACTGTCGAACACCGGGGAGCTGTTTTTT. The chain employs TRBV29-1 and TRBJ2-2, with D possibly matching TRBD2 (5 bases). Germline V gene sequence: CDR1 SQVTM, CDR2 ANQGSEA. The ends were cut back, 7 bases at V and 0 bases at J, with 15 bases in the middle. The CDR3 spans 15 residues.

This rearrangement joins TRBV27 to TRBJ2-4, with unresolved D. Gene TRBJ2-7 matches the end of the DNA better, so the J call may be wrong. The CDR3 is 14 residues long. Germline assignment: CDR1 MNHEY and CDR2 SMNVEV (reference sequence). This CDR3 reads CASSPIWAPHEQYF. CDR3 nucleotides: TGTGCCAGCAGTCCAATATGGGCCCCCCACGAGCAGTACTTC.

The chain links TRBV29-1 to TRBJ2-7; TRBD2 is a possible D gene (6 bases). Germline CDR1 and CDR2: SQVTM and ANQGSEA. This CDR3 is 12 amino acids long. Trimming took 0 bases from V and 9 from J, leaving 12 bases between them. The CDR3 sequence: CSVEDHPGLQYF. CDR3 bases: TGCAGCGTTGAAGACCACCCGGGACTGCAGTACTTC.

The chain combines TRBV24-1 with TRBJ1-2; D may be TRBD1 (5 bases). V lost 3 bases, J lost 7 bases, and 11 bases lay in between. In germline, CDR1 is KGHDR, CDR2 SFDVKD. The CDR3 runs to 13 residues. The CDR3 loop reads CATSDPQGSGYTF. The CDR3 DNA reads as TGTGCCACCAGTGATCCTCAGGGATCTGGCTACACCTTC.

This chain joins TRBV24-1 and TRBJ2-5; D uncertain. The CDR3 runs 12 residues. Trimming shortened V by 0 bases and J by 5 bases, and 3 bases separated the two germline ends. Germline V gene lookup returns CDR1 KGHDR and CDR2 SFDVKD. The DNA for the CDR3 is TGTGCCACCAGTGATTTGGTGGAGACCCAGTACTTC. This translates into CATSDLVETQYF.

The chain recombines TRBV12-3 or TRBV12-4 with TRBJ1-5; the D is unclear. The CDR3 sequence is 13 residues long. V lost 6 bases, J lost 5 bases, and 11 bases lay in between. CDR3 sequence: CASRFGSYQPQHF. DNA for the CDR3: TGTGCCAGCAGGTTCGGGAGTTATCAGCCCCAGCATTTT.

The chain recombines TRBV11-1 with TRBJ2-1, with TRBD2 matching over 10 bases. J was trimmed by 6 bases and V by 5 bases; bases with no gene match: 10. This CDR3 has 16 amino acids. Germline lookup yields CDR1 SGHAT and CDR2 FQDESV (reference sequence). The CDR3 loop reads CASSQRAGGSPNEQFF. CDR3 DNA sequence: TGTGCCAGCAGCCAGCGAGCGGGAGGGTCCCCCAATGAGCAGTTCTTC.

The J gene is TRBJ2-1, the V gene TRBV29-1, with D uncertain. In germline, CDR1 is SQVTM, CDR2 ANQGSEA. This CDR3 has 14 residues. V lost 4 bases and J lost 7, with 17 bases in between. CDR3 region: CSVAPDFRVNEQFF. The CDR3 DNA is TGCAGCGTTGCCCCCGATTTCCGGGTAAATGAGCAGTTCTTC.

The rearrangement joins TRBV7-3 to TRBJ2-1; 7 bases match TRBD2. The CDR3 runs 15 residues. After removal of 2 bases from V and 4 bases from J, the junction contained 5 bases not matched to a gene. Germline CDR1 and CDR2: SGHTA and FQGTGA. This CDR3 reads CASSLGSSGYNEQFF. Here the CDR3 DNA reads TGTGCCAGCAGCTTAGGATCTAGCGGATACAATGAGCAGTTCTTC. The full variable domain, completed using reference TRBV7-3 and TRBJ2-1, is GAGVSQTPSNKVTEKGKYVELRCDPISGHTALYWYRQSLGQGPEFLIYFQGTGAADDSGLPNDRFFAVRPEGSVSTLKIQRTERGDSAVYLCASSLGSSGYNEQFFGPGTRLTVL.

This clonotype was counted only a few times. The chain couples TRBV6-6 to TRBJ2-7; TRBD1 is a possible D gene (6 bases). CDR1 MNHNY and CDR2 SVGAGI come from the germline V gene (reference sequence). The CDR3 totals 15 residues. V lost 1 base, J lost 0 bases, and 10 bases lay in between. Written as DNA, the CDR3 is TGTGCCAGCAGTTACTTTGCAGGGGACTCCTACGAGCAGTACTTC. Translating it yields CASSYFAGDSYEQYF.

This chain connects TRBV3-1 to TRBJ1-1; no clear D gene. Germline loops: CDR1 LGHDT, CDR2 YNNKEL (reference sequence). The CDR3 totals 13 residues. V was shortened by 2 bases and J by 6 bases, with 10 bases between the two germline ends. DNA of the CDR3: TGTGCCAGCAGCCAAAAGACACGACCTGAAGCTTTCTTT. Amino acid sequence: CASSQKTRPEAFF. The variable domain in full, with the rest retrieved from reference TRBV3-1 and TRBJ1-1, is DTAVSQTPKYLVTQMGNDKSIKCEQNLGHDTMYWYKQDSKKFLKIMFSYNNKELIINETVPNRFSPKSPDKAHLNLHINSLELGDSAVYFCASSQKTRPEAFFGQGTRLTVV.

In its sample, this clonotype was seen once. J is TRBJ1-1 and V is TRBV7-9; no clear D. CDR3 length equals 12 residues. Germline values: CDR1 SEHNR, CDR2 FQNEAQ (reference sequence). The ends were cut back, 8 bases at V and 0 bases at J, with 7 bases in the middle. The CDR3 bases are TGTGCCAGCCTTAGAATGAACACTGAAGCTTTCTTT. Its protein is CASLRMNTEAFF.

CDR3 sequence: CAISVSGSSEQYF. CDR3 coding DNA: TGTGCCATCAGTGTCAGCGGGAGCTCCGAGCAGTACTTC. The chain couples TRBV10-3 to TRBJ2-7; 8 nucleotides align to TRBD2. This CDR3 contains 13 residues. J gave up 6 bases and V 4 bases, and 5 bases lay outside the gene matches. Germline CDR1 reads ENHRY; CDR2 reads SYGVKD.

V and J are TRBV3-1 and TRBJ2-3, with 8 bases that match TRBD2. This CDR3 region has 15 residues. CDR1 LGHDT and CDR2 YNNKEL come from the germline V gene (reference sequence). V shed 2 bases, J shed 2 bases, and the junction held 3 bases outside the gene matches. CDR3 in amino acids: CASSQTGLATDTQYF. In nucleotides, the CDR3 is TGTGCCAGCAGCCAAACAGGACTAGCCACAGATACGCAGTATTTT.